The entry that follows covers one T cell receptor beta chain sequence. The CDR3 covers 13 residues. TCRdb's table, derived via immunoSEQ multiplex PCR, lists solely in-frame clones and lacks some. In the table there are about 28,000 clones, 84% of which are singletons. This sample is drawn from a study of blood T cell repertoires in COVID-19. The genes are TRBV12-1 and TRBJ1-4; the listed D gene, TRBD1, was not tested against the DNA. TRBV12-1 is a recognized pseudogene. Specimen: peripheral blood. The TCR originated in a man aged 65 to 85 with active COVID-19. The CDR3 spells CASSKGATEKLFF. The CDR3, as DNA: TGTGCCAGCAGCAAGGGGGCGACTGAAAAACTGTTTTTT.